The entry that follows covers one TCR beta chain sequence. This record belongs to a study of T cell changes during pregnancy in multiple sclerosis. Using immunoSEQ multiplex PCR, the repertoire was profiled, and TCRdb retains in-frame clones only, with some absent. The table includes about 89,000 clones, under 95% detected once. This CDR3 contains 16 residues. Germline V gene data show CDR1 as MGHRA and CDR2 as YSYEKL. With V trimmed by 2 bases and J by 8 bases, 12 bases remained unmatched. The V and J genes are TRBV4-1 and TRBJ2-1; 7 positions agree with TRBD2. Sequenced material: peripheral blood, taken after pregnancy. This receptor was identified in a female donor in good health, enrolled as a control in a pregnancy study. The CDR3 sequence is CASSQRLSGKGDEQFF. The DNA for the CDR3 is TGCGCCAGCAGCCAAAGACTAAGCGGGAAAGGGGATGAGCAGTTCTTC.